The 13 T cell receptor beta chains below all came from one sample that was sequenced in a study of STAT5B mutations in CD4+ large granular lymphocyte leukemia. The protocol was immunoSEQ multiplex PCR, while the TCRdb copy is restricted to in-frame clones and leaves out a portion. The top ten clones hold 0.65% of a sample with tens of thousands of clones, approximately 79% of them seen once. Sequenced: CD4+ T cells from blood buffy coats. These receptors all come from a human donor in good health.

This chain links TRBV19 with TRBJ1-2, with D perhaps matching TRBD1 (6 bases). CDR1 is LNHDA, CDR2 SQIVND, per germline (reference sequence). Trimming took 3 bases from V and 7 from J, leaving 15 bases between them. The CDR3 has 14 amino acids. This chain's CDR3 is CASSIRDTSCGYTF. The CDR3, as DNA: TGTGCCAGTAGTATCCGGGACACCAGCTGTGGCTACACCTTC.

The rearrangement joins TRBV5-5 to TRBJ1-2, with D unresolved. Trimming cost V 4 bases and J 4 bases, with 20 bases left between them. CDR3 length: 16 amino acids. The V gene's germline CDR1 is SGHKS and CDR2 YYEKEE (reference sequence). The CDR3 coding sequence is TGTGCCAGCAGCGGATTAAGTAGAGGGTCCGCCTATGGCTACACCTTC. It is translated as CASSGLSRGSAYGYTF. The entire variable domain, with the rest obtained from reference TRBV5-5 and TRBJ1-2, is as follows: DAGVTQSPTHLIKTRGQQVTLRCSPISGHKSVSWYQQVLGQGPQFIFQYYEKEERGRGNFPDRFSARQFPNYSSELNVNALLLGDSALYLCASSGLSRGSAYGYTFGSGTRLTVV.

In DNA, the CDR3 is TGCGCCAGCAGCTTGGAAGGACAGGGAGAGGGTGGCTACACCTTC. Translated, it gives CASSLEGQGEGGYTF. This chain links TRBV5-1 with TRBJ1-2; the match to TRBD1 covers 8 bases. In germline, CDR1 is SGHRS, CDR2 YFSETQ. CDR3 length: 15 residues. With V trimmed by 0 bases and J by 7 bases, 8 bases remained unmatched.

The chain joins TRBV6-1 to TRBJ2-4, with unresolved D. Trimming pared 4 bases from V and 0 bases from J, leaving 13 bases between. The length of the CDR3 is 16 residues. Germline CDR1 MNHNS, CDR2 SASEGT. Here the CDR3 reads CASSGELFLAKNIQYF. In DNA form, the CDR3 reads TGTGCCAGCAGTGGGGAACTGTTTTTAGCCAAAAACATTCAGTACTTC.

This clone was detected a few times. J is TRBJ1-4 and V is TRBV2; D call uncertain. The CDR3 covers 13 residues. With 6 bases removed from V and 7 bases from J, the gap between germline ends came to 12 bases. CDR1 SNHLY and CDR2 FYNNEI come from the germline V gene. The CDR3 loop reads CASRESLVEKLFF. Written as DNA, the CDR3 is TGTGCCAGCAGAGAGTCTTTGGTTGAAAAACTGTTTTTT.

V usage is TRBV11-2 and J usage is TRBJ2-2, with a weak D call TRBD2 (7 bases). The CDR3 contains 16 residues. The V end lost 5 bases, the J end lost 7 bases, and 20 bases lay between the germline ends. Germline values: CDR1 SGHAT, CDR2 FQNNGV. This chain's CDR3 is CASSPIRGGTGGELFF. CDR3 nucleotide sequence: TGTGCCAGCAGCCCGATTAGGGGGGGAACTGGCGGGGAGCTGTTTTTT.

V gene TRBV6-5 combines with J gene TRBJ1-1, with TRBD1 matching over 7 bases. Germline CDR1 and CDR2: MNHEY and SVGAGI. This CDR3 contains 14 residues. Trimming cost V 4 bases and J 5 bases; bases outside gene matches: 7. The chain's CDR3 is CASSSRGGMTEAFF. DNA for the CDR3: TGTGCCAGCAGTTCCCGAGGGGGCATGACTGAAGCTTTCTTT.

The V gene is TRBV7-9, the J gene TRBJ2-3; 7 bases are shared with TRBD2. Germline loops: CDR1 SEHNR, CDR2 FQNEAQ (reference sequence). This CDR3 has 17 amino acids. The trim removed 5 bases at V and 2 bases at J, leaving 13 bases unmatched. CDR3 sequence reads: CASSDRLALGNTDTQYF. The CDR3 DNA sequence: TGTGCCAGCAGCGACCGACTAGCCTTAGGGAACACAGATACGCAGTATTTT.

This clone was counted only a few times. The CDR3 region has the DNA TGTGCCAGCAGCTTGCCGCCGGGCGATTCGACTGAAGCTTTCTTT. It encodes CASSLPPGDSTEAFF. V usage is TRBV5-6 and J usage is TRBJ1-1, with D uncertain. This CDR3 spans 15 amino acids. Germline V gene lookup returns CDR1 SGHDT and CDR2 YYEEEE. V was pared by 1 base and J by 5 bases, with 15 bases between.

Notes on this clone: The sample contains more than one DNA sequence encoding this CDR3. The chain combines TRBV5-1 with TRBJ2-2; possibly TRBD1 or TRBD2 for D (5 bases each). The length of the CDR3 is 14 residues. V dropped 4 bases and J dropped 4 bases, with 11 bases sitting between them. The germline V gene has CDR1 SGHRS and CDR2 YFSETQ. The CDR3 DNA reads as TGCGCCAGCAGCAAGGGGACGACCACCGGGGAGCTGTTTTTT. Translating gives CASSKGTTTGELFF. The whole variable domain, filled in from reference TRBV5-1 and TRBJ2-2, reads KAGVTQTPRYLIKTRGQQVTLSCSPISGHRSVSWYQQTPGQGLQFLFEYFSETQRNKGNFPGRFSGRQFSNSRSEMNVSTLELGDSALYLCASSKGTTTGELFFGEGSRLTVL.

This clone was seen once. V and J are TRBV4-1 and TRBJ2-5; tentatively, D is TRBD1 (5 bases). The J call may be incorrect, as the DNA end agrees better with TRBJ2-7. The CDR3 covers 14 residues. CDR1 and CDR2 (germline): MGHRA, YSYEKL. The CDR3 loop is CASSQTVLSYEQYF. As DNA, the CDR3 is TGCGCCAGCAGCCAGACAGTCCTCTCCTACGAGCAGTACTTC.

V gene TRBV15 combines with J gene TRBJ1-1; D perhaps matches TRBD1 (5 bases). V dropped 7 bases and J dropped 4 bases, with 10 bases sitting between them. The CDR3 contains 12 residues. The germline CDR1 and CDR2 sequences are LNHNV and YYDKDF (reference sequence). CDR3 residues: CATTGLGTEAFF. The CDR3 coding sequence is TGTGCCACCACAGGGCTGGGCACTGAAGCTTTCTTT.

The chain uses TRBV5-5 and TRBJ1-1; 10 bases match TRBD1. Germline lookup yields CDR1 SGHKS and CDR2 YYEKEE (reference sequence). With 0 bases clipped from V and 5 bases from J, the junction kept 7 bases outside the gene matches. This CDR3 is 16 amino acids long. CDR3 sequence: CASSLVGTGVWTEAFF. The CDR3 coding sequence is TGTGCCAGCAGCTTGGTCGGGACAGGGGTATGGACTGAAGCTTTCTTT.